Each of the 7 T cell receptor beta chains below was sequenced from the same sample in a study of shared clonotypes between healthy human individuals. Naive-designated CD8 cells lacked CD45RO, were positively enriched for CCR7, and omitted terminally differentiated effector memory CD45RA+ cells. Sequencing used immunoSEQ multiplex PCR; TCRdb keeps in-frame clones, though not all of them. Among millions of clones, about 94% were seen once, and the ten largest hold 1.1%. What was sequenced was naive CD8+ T cells sorted from blood. These receptors were collected from a man aged 18 to 29 in good health.

V and J are TRBV2 and TRBJ1-1; D may be TRBD1 (5 bases). The CDR3 sequence is 17 residues long. Trimming stripped 4 bases from V and 2 bases from J, with 20 bases between. Germline CDR1 reads SNHLY; CDR2 reads FYNNEI. For the CDR3, the DNA is TGTGCCAGCAGTGTAAGAAACAGGCCACCCATCAACACTGAAGCTTTCTTT. It yields the protein CASSVRNRPPINTEAFF.

The J gene is TRBJ2-2, the V gene TRBV6-5; D is possibly TRBD1 (6 bases). The CDR3 is 12 amino acids. V was clipped by 7 bases and J by 5 bases, with 8 bases between them. CDR1 and CDR2 from the germline V gene are MNHEY and SVGAGI. CDR3 loop: CASNGQTGELFF. The CDR3 nucleotides read TGTGCCAGCAACGGACAGACCGGGGAGCTGTTTTTT.

The chain combines TRBV7-9 with TRBJ2-1; 8 nucleotides line up with TRBD1. This CDR3 is built from 16 residues. Germline V lookup: CDR1 SEHNR, CDR2 FQNEAQ (reference sequence). After removal of 3 bases from V and 7 bases from J, the junction contained 11 bases not matched to a gene. CDR3 bases: TGTGCCAGCAGCTTGTTCCCCGGGACAGGTGGGAATGAGCAGTTCTTC. Encoded protein: CASSLFPGTGGNEQFF.

Concerning this clone itself: This specimen includes other DNA sequences encoding the same CDR3. The gene calls are TRBV2 and TRBJ1-4; D is uncertain. CDR3 length: 13 amino acids. Germline loops: CDR1 SNHLY, CDR2 FYNNEI. V was trimmed by 3 bases and J by 5 bases, leaving 7 bases between them. CDR3 in DNA: TGTGCCAGCAGTGAGGTCCCCAATGAAAAACTGTTTTTT. This translates into CASSEVPNEKLFF.

The CDR3 DNA is TGTGCCATCAGTGAGCCCAGGGGGATAGCCTACGAGCAGTACTTC. Its protein is CAISEPRGIAYEQYF. The chain recombines TRBV10-3 with TRBJ2-7; 7 bases match TRBD1. The V segment lost 2 bases and the J segment 2 bases; nucleotides outside the gene matches: 6. CDR1 and CDR2 (germline): ENHRY, SYGVKD. This CDR3 has 15 amino acids.

This clone appeared a single time. V usage is TRBV4-1 and J usage is TRBJ2-7; D unclear. The V gene lost 3 bases and the J gene lost 6 bases, with 15 bases spanning the gap. CDR1 is MGHRA, CDR2 YSYEKL, per germline. The CDR3 is 14 amino acids. The CDR3: CASSHGVADPEQYF. CDR3 sequence (DNA): TGCGCCAGCAGCCATGGAGTAGCTGACCCCGAGCAGTACTTC.

A single count supports this clone. This chain joins TRBV15 and TRBJ2-5; D is possibly TRBD1 or TRBD2 (5 bases each). CDR1 is LNHNV and CDR2 is YYDKDF in the germline V gene (reference sequence). The V and J ends lost 2 bases and 4 bases respectively, with 14 bases between them. The CDR3 extends over 15 amino acids. CDR3 sequence: CATSRPTEGRETQYF. Here the CDR3 DNA reads TGTGCCACCAGCAGACCGACCGAGGGGCGAGAGACCCAGTACTTC.